The rows below give T cell receptor beta chains drawn from one sample of a study of identifying expanded T cells in peripheral blood. Sequencing used immunoSEQ multiplex PCR; TCRdb keeps in-frame clones, though not all of them. The table has approximately 120,000 clones, approximately 90% seen once; the top ten hold around 8.2%. What was sequenced was blood. Receptor source: a person aged 18 to 75 in good health. Both conserved end residues are part of each CDR3. The D gene is left open where the match is weak. Size values are once, few and many counts, or a class for expanded clones, and some rows have none.

TRBV11-3	TRBJ2-1	15	TRBD2	few	TGTGCCAGCAGCTTAGGGACTAGCGGCTACAATGAGCAGTTCTTC	CASSLGTSGYNEQFF
TRBV28	TRBJ1-1	13	TRBD1	NA	TGTGCCAGCAGTTTATTGGACAGGCGCGAAGCTTTCTTT	CASSLLDRREAFF
TRBV15	TRBJ2-3	13	NA	NA	TGTGCCACCAGCAGAGTGGGCACAGATACGCAGTATTTT	CATSRVGTDTQYF
TRBV10-3	TRBJ2-1	13	TRBD1	NA	TGTGCCACCTCGGACAGGGTCGACAATGAGCAGTTCTTC	CATSDRVDNEQFF
TRBV6-4	TRBJ2-5	12	NA	NA	TGTGCCAGCAGTGACGGGAGAGAGACCCAGTACTTC	CASSDGRETQYF
TRBV6-5	TRBJ2-3	14	TRBD2	NA	TGTGCCAGCGTAGCGGGAGGTCCCATGGATACGCAGTATTTT	CASVAGGPMDTQYF
TRBV7-9	TRBJ1-1	14	NA	NA	TGTGCCAGCAGCTTACCTCAACAGGATTTTGAAGCTTTCTTT	CASSLPQQDFEAFF
TRBV19	TRBJ2-3	13	NA	NA	TGTGCCACCATTTGGGGGATGGGGGATACGCAGTATTTT	CATIWGMGDTQYF
TRBV7-2	TRBJ2-5	15	NA	once	TGTGCCAGCAGCTTAGTCCCAAAGTACCAAGAGACCCAGTACTTC	CASSLVPKYQETQYF
TRBV9	TRBJ1-6	16	TRBD1	NA	TGTGCCAGCGGAGCTACACAGGGGAACTATAATTCACCCCTCCACTTT	CASGATQGNYNSPLHF